The 30 T cell receptor beta chains below were found in one sample sequenced in a study of shared clonotypes between healthy human individuals. Naive CD8 cells were CD45RO-negative, positively selected for CCR7, excluding terminally differentiated effector memory CD45RA+ cells. Clones were sequenced by immunoSEQ multiplex PCR, and TCRdb holds only the in-frame ones, with some missing. The sample includes around 2,000,000 clones, about 93% seen only once; the top ten take 1.5% to 2%. Source material: naive CD8+ T cells from PBMCs. These receptors all stem from a man between 18 and 35 years old in good health. Some clones in this sample may be carry-over from other donors' samples.

V usage is TRBV27 and J usage is TRBJ2-4; 9 bases are a match to TRBD1. Germline V gene data show CDR1 as MNHEY and CDR2 as SMNVEV (reference sequence). V was clipped by 2 bases and J by 7 bases; unmatched bases: 9. This CDR3 contains 16 residues. The DNA for the CDR3 is TGTGCCAGCAGTTTAAATTTACAGGGGGCAGGGAACATTCAGTACTTC. Its protein product is CASSLNLQGAGNIQYF.

The chain carries TRBV11-2 and TRBJ1-2; a possible D gene is TRBD1 (6 bases). V lost 6 bases and J lost 4, with 21 bases in between. From germline, CDR1 is SGHAT and CDR2 FQNNGV. The CDR3 runs to 16 residues. The CDR3 is CASRLHQGSEAYGYTF. CDR3 bases: TGTGCCAGCAGGTTACACCAGGGGAGCGAAGCCTATGGCTACACCTTC.

The rearrangement uses TRBV27 and TRBJ1-1, with D unclear. Looked up from germline, CDR1 is MNHEY and CDR2 is SMNVEV (reference sequence). V shed 8 bases and J shed 7 bases, with 20 bases lying between them. The length of the CDR3 is 14 residues. CDR3 coding DNA: TGTGCCAGCTATCCCATTAGGGATACTGGTGAAGCTTTCTTT. It yields the protein CASYPIRDTGEAFF.

This chain joins TRBV27 and TRBJ2-7; D gene unclear. The ends were cut back, 6 bases at V and 2 bases at J, with 11 bases in the middle. CDR1 and CDR2 from the germline V gene are MNHEY and SMNVEV (reference sequence). The CDR3 spans 13 residues. CDR3: CASSRSATYEQYF. The CDR3 DNA follows: TGTGCCAGCAGCCGATCTGCGACCTACGAGCAGTACTTC.

This clone was recorded once. The chain couples TRBV11-2 to TRBJ2-5; 8 bases align to TRBD2. CDR3 length equals 16 residues. CDR1 and CDR2 (germline): SGHAT, FQNNGV. V lost 1 base to trimming and J lost 3 bases; unmatched junction nucleotides: 7. The DNA of the CDR3 is TGTGCCAGCAGCTTAGCGAGCGGGAGCTGGGAAGAGACCCAGTACTTC. Its protein product is CASSLASGSWEETQYF.

The chain employs TRBV6-6 and TRBJ2-5, with 9 positions matching TRBD1. CDR1 and CDR2 from the germline V gene are MNHNY and SVGAGI (reference sequence). The ends lost 4 bases at V and 1 base at J; junction bases unmatched: 1. The CDR3 spans 14 residues. CDR3 in amino acids: CASSLDRGQETQYF. Here the CDR3 DNA reads TGTGCCAGCAGTTTGGACAGGGGCCAAGAGACCCAGTACTTC.

This chain joins TRBV27 and TRBJ2-7; possibly TRBD1 for D (5 bases). Germline CDR1 MNHEY, CDR2 SMNVEV (reference sequence). The ends were cut back, 4 bases at V and 3 bases at J, with 10 bases in the middle. The CDR3 length is 13 residues. CDR3 residues: CASSSDSFYEQYF. Here the CDR3 DNA reads TGTGCCAGCAGTTCCGACAGCTTCTACGAGCAGTACTTC.

V is TRBV27 and J is TRBJ1-2; the D gene is possibly TRBD1 (5 bases). This CDR3 is built from 16 residues. V lost 3 bases and J lost 4, with 18 bases in between. Germline CDR1 and CDR2: MNHEY and SMNVEV (reference sequence). The CDR3 spells CASSLRRGSEGYGYTF. The CDR3, as DNA: TGTGCCAGCAGTTTGAGGAGGGGAAGTGAGGGCTATGGCTACACCTTC.

The CDR3 DNA is TGTGCCAGCAGCTTAATCGGGAACCCCGACACTGAAGCTTTCTTT. It yields the protein CASSLIGNPDTEAFF. The chain is built from TRBV7-9 and TRBJ1-1; D remains ambiguous. The germline V gene encodes CDR1 SEHNR and CDR2 FQNEAQ (reference sequence). The CDR3 has 15 amino acids. V was trimmed by 2 bases and J by 3 bases, leaving 13 bases between them.

The rearrangement joins TRBV11-2 to TRBJ2-4; 8 bases line up with TRBD1. The V segment lost 4 bases and the J segment 7 bases; nucleotides outside the gene matches: 3. Germline loops: CDR1 SGHAT, CDR2 FQNNGV. The CDR3 has 13 amino acids. As DNA, the CDR3 is TGTGCCAGCAGCTCCAACAGGGGGAACATTCAGTACTTC. Residues: CASSSNRGNIQYF.

V usage is TRBV7-2 and J usage is TRBJ2-2; 7 nucleotides agree with TRBD1. CDR1 and CDR2 (germline): SGHTA, FQGNSA. V shed 2 bases and J 1 base; nucleotides not matched to a gene: 4. The CDR3 runs 16 residues. Here the CDR3 reads CASSLLGQKNTGELFF. The CDR3 coding sequence is TGTGCCAGCAGCTTATTGGGACAGAAGAACACCGGGGAGCTGTTTTTT.

This clone was observed once. The CDR3 coding sequence is TGCGCCAGCAGCTGGGGGCAGGGGGCGCGAGACACCGGGGAGCTGTTTTTT. It is translated as CASSWGQGARDTGELFF. The V and J genes are TRBV5-1 and TRBJ2-2, with TRBD1 matching over 8 bases. Germline V gene sequence: CDR1 SGHRS, CDR2 YFSETQ. The trim removed 3 bases at V and 3 bases at J, leaving 10 bases unmatched. This CDR3 has 17 residues.

The rearrangement joins TRBV27 to TRBJ1-1; D unresolved. Trimming pared 2 bases from V and 0 bases from J, leaving 13 bases between. Germline V CDR1 and CDR2: MNHEY, SMNVEV (reference sequence). CDR3 size: 16 residues. The CDR3 DNA sequence: TGTGCCAGCAGTTTAAGGGCTGGCAGTATGAACACTGAAGCTTTCTTT. Translation: CASSLRAGSMNTEAFF.

This chain connects TRBV5-1 to TRBJ2-1; D is perhaps TRBD1 (5 bases). CDR1 and CDR2 (germline): SGHRS, YFSETQ. This CDR3 has 14 amino acids. The germline V and J ends were trimmed by 0 bases and 9 bases, with 13 bases remaining between them. The CDR3 region has the DNA TGCGCCAGCAGCTTGGTGAGTAGCAGGGCTGAGCAGTTCTTC. Translated, it gives CASSLVSSRAEQFF. Filled out from reference TRBV5-1 and TRBJ2-1, the complete variable domain reads KAGVTQTPRYLIKTRGQQVTLSCSPISGHRSVSWYQQTPGQGLQFLFEYFSETQRNKGNFPGRFSGRQFSNSRSEMNVSTLELGDSALYLCASSLVSSRAEQFFGPGTRLTVL.

This clone has only one observation. The chain is built from TRBV7-6 and TRBJ2-2; TRBD2 is a possible D gene (6 bases). This CDR3 has 16 residues. Trimming pared 1 base from V and 6 bases from J, leaving 15 bases between. Germline loops: CDR1 SGHVS, CDR2 FNYEAQ. CDR3: CASSLGVGSSPGELFF. In DNA form, the CDR3 reads TGTGCCAGCAGCTTAGGGGTCGGGAGCTCCCCCGGGGAGCTGTTTTTT.

The CDR3 nucleotides read TGTGCCAGCAGCCTCCGGGCGGGACTAGCGGCCTTCGATGAGCAGTTCTTC. Translating gives CASSLRAGLAAFDEQFF. This chain links TRBV9 with TRBJ2-1; 11 bases line up with TRBD2. The germline gives CDR1 SGDLS, CDR2 YYNGEE. CDR3 length equals 17 residues. The V gene end was trimmed by 4 bases and the J gene end by 8 bases; junction bases not matched to a gene: 14. The full variable domain, in which reference TRBV9 and TRBJ2-1 provide the parts outside the CDR3, is DSGVTQTPKHLITATGQRVTLRCSPRSGDLSVYWYQQSLDQGLQFLIQYYNGEERAKGNILERFSAQQFPDLHSELNLSSLELGDSALYFCASSLRAGLAAFDEQFFGPGTRLTVL.

V usage is TRBV5-4 and J usage is TRBJ2-7; the match to TRBD2 covers 12 bases. Germline trimming cut 5 bases from V and 2 bases from J; bases unmatched to any gene: 5. The CDR3 has 15 residues. CDR1 is SGHNT, CDR2 YYREEE, per germline (reference sequence). CDR3 DNA: TGTGCCAGCAGGCCCGGACTAGCGGGAACCTACGAGCAGTACTTC. Translated, it gives CASRPGLAGTYEQYF. The variable domain in full, completed from reference TRBV5-4 and TRBJ2-7, reads ETGVTQSPTHLIKTRGQQVTLRCSSQSGHNTVSWYQQALGQGPQFIFQYYREEENGRGNFPPRFSGLQFPNYSSELNVNALELDDSALYLCASRPGLAGTYEQYFGPGTRLTVT.

The chain uses TRBV7-9 and TRBJ2-5; 8 bases are a match to TRBD1. V was pared by 4 bases and J by 7 bases, with 17 bases of the junction left unmatched. CDR1 SEHNR and CDR2 FQNEAQ come from the germline V gene (reference sequence). CDR3 length: 17 residues. In DNA form, the CDR3 reads TGTGCCAGCAGCTCCGAGGGGGGACAGGTCACCCCGTGGACCCAGTACTTC. Protein: CASSSEGGQVTPWTQYF.

J is TRBJ1-5 and V is TRBV10-1; no definite D call. V gave up 2 bases and J gave up 4 bases, with 9 bases separating them. Germline lookup yields CDR1 WNHNN and CDR2 SYGVQD (reference sequence). CDR3 length: 14 residues. The CDR3 sequence: CASSERRVNQPQHF. CDR3 sequence (DNA): TGCGCCAGCAGTGAGCGTCGGGTAAATCAGCCCCAGCATTTT.

The chain carries TRBV15 and TRBJ1-1; a possible D gene is TRBD1 (5 bases). Germline CDR1 reads LNHNV; CDR2 reads YYDKDF (reference sequence). V lost 8 bases, J lost 0 bases, and 10 bases lay in between. The CDR3 is 13 amino acids. Here the CDR3 reads CATQQDLNTEAFF. CDR3 nucleotides: TGTGCCACCCAACAGGACTTGAACACTGAAGCTTTCTTT.

This clone was detected once. The chain has TRBV15 and TRBJ2-1; tentatively, D is TRBD2 (5 bases). CDR1 LNHNV and CDR2 YYDKDF come from the germline V gene (reference sequence). The ends were cut back, 6 bases at V and 7 bases at J, with 22 bases in the middle. The CDR3 covers 16 residues. The CDR3 bases are TGTGCCACCAGAGGATCACTACCTCTACGGGGTAATGAGCAGTTCTTC. As protein: CATRGSLPLRGNEQFF.

The chain combines TRBV7-9 with TRBJ2-7, with D possibly being TRBD2 (5 bases). Trimming removed 3 bases from V and 4 bases from J, with 19 bases in between. This CDR3 contains 16 residues. The V gene's germline CDR1 is SEHNR and CDR2 FQNEAQ (reference sequence). The CDR3 bases are TGTGCCAGCAGCTTGGGGTTTGGCAGGAGGCTGTACGAGCAGTACTTC. Its translation: CASSLGFGRRLYEQYF.

This chain joins TRBV27 and TRBJ2-1, with TRBD2 as a possible D gene (7 bases). Germline V CDR1 and CDR2: MNHEY, SMNVEV (reference sequence). Trimming stripped 6 bases from V and 4 bases from J, with 16 bases between. CDR3 size: 15 residues. In DNA form, the CDR3 reads TGTGCCAGCAGCTCCGTACAGGGAGGGTACAATGAGCAGTTCTTC. Translation: CASSSVQGGYNEQFF.

This clone appeared a few times. The chain has TRBV6-1 and TRBJ1-2, with D hard to call. Germline CDR1 reads MNHNS; CDR2 reads SASEGT. The CDR3 contains 16 residues. V lost 4 bases and J lost 4, with 19 bases in between. The CDR3 here is CASSGPNRLDSYGYTF. The CDR3 nucleotides read TGTGCCAGCAGTGGCCCAAACCGACTGGATAGCTATGGCTACACCTTC.

Only a few counts were recorded for this clone. V gene TRBV29-1 combines with J gene TRBJ2-2; perhaps TRBD2 as D (5 bases). From germline, CDR1 is SQVTM and CDR2 ANQGSEA. This CDR3 has 11 amino acids. V was pared by 7 bases and J by 8 bases, with 11 bases between. The CDR3 bases are TGCAGCGGACGGGAATTAGGGGAGCTGTTTTTT. Its translation: CSGRELGELFF.

The J gene is TRBJ1-1, the V gene TRBV19, with D uncertain. V was pared by 7 bases and J by 4 bases, with 19 bases between. Germline-derived CDR1 and CDR2 are LNHDA and SQIVND (reference sequence). The CDR3 loop spans 15 amino acids. CDR3 sequence (DNA): TGTGCCAGTACCCTCGTCTATAGAGGTCTCACTGAAGCTTTCTTT. Its protein is CASTLVYRGLTEAFF.

The chain uses TRBV11-2 and TRBJ2-7; 10 bases agree with TRBD2. The CDR3 length is 15 residues. Per germline, CDR1 SGHAT and CDR2 FQNNGV. V lost 0 bases to trimming and J lost 4 bases; unmatched junction nucleotides: 3. As DNA, the CDR3 is TGTGCCAGCAGCTTAGATCCACTAGCGGGGTACGAGCAGTACTTC. It specifies CASSLDPLAGYEQYF.

V and J are TRBV4-2 and TRBJ2-3, with a possible D match to TRBD2 (6 bases). The CDR3 is 16 amino acids. With 0 bases removed from V and 0 bases from J, the gap between germline ends came to 10 bases. Germline CDR1 and CDR2: LGHNA and YNFKEQ. CDR3 protein: CASSQDRTISTDTQYF. The CDR3, as DNA: TGTGCCAGCAGCCAAGACAGGACTATAAGCACAGATACGCAGTATTTT.

This clone was detected only a few times. The gene calls are TRBV7-9 and TRBJ1-1; the D gene is possibly TRBD1 (5 bases). Trimming took off 11 bases at V and 3 bases at J, with 13 bases between the two ends. Germline V lookup: CDR1 SEHNR, CDR2 FQNEAQ (reference sequence). The CDR3 is 12 residues long. CDR3 nucleotide sequence: TGTGCCGGGGGAGCCTGGGACACTGAAGCTTTCTTT. It yields the protein CAGGAWDTEAFF. Full variable domain (outside the CDR3, taken from reference TRBV7-9 and TRBJ1-1): DTGVSQNPRHKITKRGQNVTFRCDPISEHNRLYWYRQTLGQGPEFLTYFQNEAQLEKSRLLSDRFSAERPKGSFSTLEIQRTEQGDSAMYLCAGGAWDTEAFFGQGTRLTVV.

The chain couples TRBV9 to TRBJ2-5; D possibly corresponds to TRBD2 (6 bases). The CDR3 covers 16 residues. The V end lost 4 bases, the J end lost 7 bases, and 23 bases lay between the germline ends. Germline CDR1 is SGDLS and CDR2 is YYNGEE. This chain's CDR3 is CASSPIGTEEAGTQYF. In nucleotides, the CDR3 is TGTGCCAGCAGCCCGATAGGGACTGAGGAGGCGGGGACCCAGTACTTC.